A single sample is the source of the 25 T cell receptor beta chains below, sequenced in a study of blood T cell repertoires in COVID-19 (dated by TCRdb to 2020 to 2021). The protocol used for the library was the immunoSEQ multiplex PCR assay. What TCRdb holds here is the immuneACCESS table cut down to in-frame rearrangements. Part of the clones is not present; checked against another copy, under half of the missing clones reflect an unresolved V gene, and the others are unexplained. This sample comprises a few hundred thousand clones, 87% of them detected only once. The top ten clones comprise roughly 6.2% of the sample. What was sequenced was PBMCs or T cells enriched from blood (not recorded which). These receptors originate from a woman aged 40 to 50 who had recovered from COVID-19.

The chain is built from TRBV10-1 and TRBJ1-1; no definite D call. The CDR3 extends over 14 amino acids. Germline V gene data show CDR1 as WNHNN and CDR2 as SYGVQD (reference sequence). Trimming removed 4 bases from V and 0 bases from J, with 9 bases in between. CDR3 in DNA: TGCGCCAGCAGTGTCTCGGAGGTGAACACTGAAGCTTTCTTT. It translates to CASSVSEVNTEAFF.

The sample holds one count of this clone. The chain uses TRBV19 and TRBJ2-7; a possible D gene is TRBD2 (5 bases). The CDR3 extends over 16 amino acids. With 5 bases removed from V and 3 bases from J, the gap between germline ends came to 20 bases. Germline CDR1 reads LNHDA; CDR2 reads SQIVND (reference sequence). CDR3 loop: CASSPNDAGGFYEQYF. CDR3 nucleotide sequence: TGTGCCAGTAGTCCTAACGATGCGGGTGGGTTCTACGAGCAGTACTTC. The complete variable domain, with remaining parts taken from reference TRBV19 and TRBJ2-7, reads DGGITQSPKYLFRKEGQNVTLSCEQNLNHDAMYWYRQDPGQGLRLIYYSQIVNDFQKGDIAEGYSVSREKKESFPLTVTSAQKNPTAFYLCASSPNDAGGFYEQYFGPGTRLTVT.

This chain joins TRBV2 and TRBJ2-7; 7 bases line up with TRBD1. Per the germline V gene, CDR1 is SNHLY and CDR2 is FYNNEI. The V and J ends lost 6 bases and 6 bases, in that order; junction bases with no gene match: 14. This CDR3 spans 15 amino acids. The CDR3 coding sequence is TGTGCCAGCAGCGAGGAACAGGGGAGTTTCCCCGAGCAGTACTTC. The encoded protein is CASSEEQGSFPEQYF.

V and J are TRBV3-1 (or the pseudogene TRBV3-2) and TRBJ1-1; maybe TRBD1 (6 bases). This CDR3 region has 14 residues. The germline V and J ends were trimmed by 4 bases and 1 base, with 10 bases remaining between them. The germline V gene encodes CDR1 LGHDT and CDR2 YNNKEL (reference sequence). The CDR3 sequence: CASSRPGQNTEAFF. In DNA, the CDR3 is TGTGCCAGCAGCCGACCGGGACAGAACACTGAAGCTTTCTTT.

The rearrangement links TRBV6-5 to TRBJ2-1, with 7 bases fitting TRBD2. This CDR3 comprises 15 residues. Losses at the gene ends were 5 bases for V and 0 bases for J; bases not matched to a gene: 4. CDR1 MNHEY and CDR2 SVGAGI come from the germline V gene. CDR3 in DNA: TGTGCCAGCAGTACCGGCGGGAGCTCCTACAATGAGCAGTTCTTC. It is translated as CASSTGGSSYNEQFF.

The rearrangement links TRBV11-2 to TRBJ2-7, with 9 bases identical to TRBD2. Germline V lookup: CDR1 SGHAT, CDR2 FQNNGV. The trim removed 10 bases at V and 0 bases at J, leaving 7 bases unmatched. This CDR3 region has 14 residues. The CDR3 loop reads CATGGLASSYEQYF. CDR3 coding DNA: TGTGCCACAGGCGGACTAGCGAGCTCCTACGAGCAGTACTTC.

CDR3 loop: CAWSLGLASVVELFF. The CDR3 coding sequence is TGTGCCTGGAGTCTAGGTCTGGCATCCGTAGTTGAACTGTTTTTT. This chain links TRBV30 with TRBJ1-4; D is unresolved. The CDR3 length is 15 residues. Germline V gene sequence: CDR1 GTSNPN, CDR2 SVGIG (reference sequence). Trimming removed 2 bases at V and 12 bases at J, with 22 bases between.

This clone was seen only a few times. In DNA form, the CDR3 reads TGTGCCAGCAGTCCGCTGACAGGGGGTCATGAGACCCAGTACTTC. Its protein product is CASSPLTGGHETQYF. V and J are TRBV27 and TRBJ2-5; 9 positions agree with TRBD1. Germline V gene lookup returns CDR1 MNHEY and CDR2 SMNVEV (reference sequence). The CDR3 is 15 residues long. Trimming cost V 5 bases and J 5 bases; bases outside gene matches: 9.

The chain uses TRBV5-1 and TRBJ2-7, with a possible D match to TRBD1 (6 bases). V shed 6 bases and J shed 2 bases, with 15 bases lying between them. The germline V gene encodes CDR1 SGHRS and CDR2 YFSETQ. The CDR3 is made up of 14 amino acids. The CDR3 sequence is CASTPGGLTYEQYF. DNA for the CDR3: TGCGCCAGCACCCCTGGGGGCCTCACCTACGAGCAGTACTTC.

The gene calls are TRBV2 and TRBJ2-5; tentative D call: TRBD1 (5 bases). The CDR3 covers 14 residues. Germline V lookup: CDR1 SNHLY, CDR2 FYNNEI. V was clipped by 5 bases and J by 1 base, with 11 bases between them. CDR3 in DNA: TGTGCCAGCAGTCCAGGGAAAATCCAAGAGACCCAGTACTTC. Translated: CASSPGKIQETQYF.

The chain is built from TRBV6-5 and TRBJ1-2; D possibly corresponds to TRBD1 (5 bases). The CDR3 is 14 amino acids. Germline-derived CDR1 and CDR2 are MNHEY and SVGAGI. V lost 2 bases, J lost 6 bases, and 13 bases lay in between. CDR3 region: CASSYSRQGNGYTF. CDR3 bases: TGTGCCAGCAGTTACAGCCGGCAGGGTAATGGCTACACCTTC.

J is TRBJ2-1 and V is TRBV18, with a possible D match to TRBD1 (6 bases). V lost 2 bases and J 12 bases, leaving 17 bases between the germline ends. The CDR3 covers 14 residues. The germline CDR1 and CDR2 sequences are KGHSH and LQKENI. Written as DNA, the CDR3 is TGTGCCAGCTCACCAATCGGGACACCCGAAGCGCAGTTCTTC. Its translation: CASSPIGTPEAQFF.

The chain is built from TRBV12-3 or TRBV12-4 and TRBJ2-7; D gene unclear. This CDR3 region has 11 residues. V was cut by 8 bases and J by 3 bases, with 8 bases left in between. CDR3 loop: CASGSSYEQYF. DNA of the CDR3: TGTGCCAGCGGCTCAAGCTACGAGCAGTACTTC.

The sample holds one count of this clone. This chain connects TRBV28 to TRBJ1-6, with D tentatively TRBD1 (5 bases). This CDR3 has 12 residues. The germline gives CDR1 MDHEN, CDR2 SYDVKM. Trimming stripped 3 bases from V and 12 bases from J, with 9 bases between. CDR3 region: CASSFKGLPLHF. The CDR3 DNA reads TGTGCCAGCAGTTTTAAGGGGCTACCCCTCCACTTT.

This clone was observed a few times. J is TRBJ2-7 and V is TRBV10-3, with D possibly being TRBD1 (6 bases). Germline assignment: CDR1 ENHRY and CDR2 SYGVKD. Deletions cut 0 bases from V and 6 bases from J, with 15 bases between. The CDR3 has 15 amino acids. The CDR3 DNA reads as TGTGCCATCAGTGAGTCGGTCACAGGGAGTGGCGAGCAGTACTTC. This encodes CAISESVTGSGEQYF.

The chain couples TRBV30 to TRBJ1-1, with D possibly being TRBD1 (6 bases). Deletions cut 5 bases from V and 1 base from J, with 11 bases between. CDR3 length equals 13 residues. Germline V lookup: CDR1 GTSNPN, CDR2 SVGIG (reference sequence). Here the CDR3 reads CAWGGQSNTEAFF. The CDR3 bases are TGTGCCTGGGGGGGGCAGTCGAACACTGAAGCTTTCTTT.

The chain is built from TRBV7-2 and TRBJ2-7; D gene uncertain. This CDR3 spans 15 amino acids. Trimming shortened V by 5 bases and J by 2 bases, and 16 bases separated the two germline ends. Germline assignment: CDR1 SGHTA and CDR2 FQGNSA. The CDR3 protein is CASSLRQGPTYEQYF. CDR3 bases: TGTGCCAGCAGCCTCCGACAAGGCCCCACCTACGAGCAGTACTTC.

V is TRBV20-1 and J is TRBJ2-7, with TRBD2 identical over 8 bases. The CDR3 has 15 amino acids. Trimming removed 3 bases from V and 1 base from J; junction bases left unmatched: 8. CDR1 and CDR2 from the germline V gene are DFQATT and SNEGSKA (reference sequence). CDR3 loop: CSASGGLAGSYEQYF. CDR3 DNA sequence: TGCAGTGCTAGTGGAGGACTAGCAGGGTCCTACGAGCAGTACTTC.

The chain joins TRBV19 to TRBJ1-6; a possible D gene is TRBD1 (6 bases). V lost 5 bases to trimming and J lost 7 bases, with 12 bases between them. Germline V gives CDR1 LNHDA, CDR2 SQIVND (reference sequence). The CDR3 contains 14 residues. The DNA for the CDR3 is TGTGCCAGTAGTGTACAGGGTGGAAATTCACCCCTCCACTTT. Translation gives CASSVQGGNSPLHF.

This clone was seen only once. J is TRBJ2-1 and V is TRBV29-1; D is ambiguous. The CDR3 has 14 amino acids. V was cut by 1 base and J by 0 bases, with 7 bases left in between. The germline gives CDR1 SQVTM, CDR2 ANQGSEA. The DNA of the CDR3 is TGCAGCGTTGAAGTCCCGAGCTCCTACAATGAGCAGTTCTTC. It is translated as CSVEVPSSYNEQFF.

The chain carries TRBV3-1 (or the pseudogene TRBV3-2) and TRBJ1-4, with D possibly matching TRBD1 (5 bases). Trimming removed 1 base from V and 7 bases from J, with 10 bases in between. Germline V gene sequence: CDR1 LGHDT, CDR2 YNNKEL (reference sequence). The CDR3 sequence is 14 residues long. The CDR3 nucleotides are TGTGCCAGCAGCCAAGGCAGGGCGAGTGAAAAACTGTTTTTT. Its translation: CASSQGRASEKLFF.

This chain links TRBV5-1 with TRBJ2-3; 7 bases fit TRBD1. Germline lookup yields CDR1 SGHRS and CDR2 YFSETQ. The CDR3 sequence is 16 residues long. Trimming took 4 bases from V and 5 from J; bases not matched to a gene: 13. The CDR3 coding sequence is TGCGCCAGCAGCCACGGGACAGCTTCGCGTGGAGATACGCAGTATTTT. Translated: CASSHGTASRGDTQYF. Drawing the rest from reference TRBV5-1 and TRBJ2-3, the complete variable domain is KAGVTQTPRYLIKTRGQQVTLSCSPISGHRSVSWYQQTPGQGLQFLFEYFSETQRNKGNFPGRFSGRQFSNSRSEMNVSTLELGDSALYLCASSHGTASRGDTQYFGPGTRLTVL.

J is TRBJ2-5 and V is TRBV11-1, with D unclear. Germline CDR1 reads SGHAT; CDR2 reads FQDESV (reference sequence). Trimming stripped 0 bases from V and 3 bases from J, with 11 bases between. The CDR3 loop spans 15 amino acids. CDR3 bases: TGTGCCAGCAGCTTAGCGTTCTCACAGAAAGAGACCCAGTACTTC. It yields the protein CASSLAFSQKETQYF.

The J gene is TRBJ2-7, the V gene TRBV5-1; 9 nucleotides match TRBD2. The germline gives CDR1 SGHRS, CDR2 YFSETQ. V was pared by 0 bases and J by 5 bases, with 6 bases of the junction left unmatched. The CDR3 covers 15 residues. The CDR3: CASSLAAGGPHEQYF. The CDR3 DNA is TGCGCCAGCAGCTTGGCGGCGGGAGGGCCCCACGAGCAGTACTTC.

About this clone: At one end the junction does not follow the germline gene, possibly because of a read error. V is TRBV28 and J is TRBJ2-1; D is ambiguous. The CDR3 extends over 12 amino acids. In germline, CDR1 is MDHEN, CDR2 SYDVKM. This CDR3 reads CASGLIPGEQFF. CDR3 nucleotides: TGTGCCAGCGGTTTGATTCCCGGTGAGCAGTTCTTC.